This note documents a single T cell receptor (beta chain) sequence. This sample is drawn from a study of T cells expressing NK-cell markers. TCRdb reprocessed the 5' RACE reads and reports one entry per CDR3 protein, with no DNA. Listed are about 150,000 distinct CDR3 sequences; less than 40% falls within the top ten. The CDR3 is 14 amino acids. Germline V gene sequence: CDR1 KGHSH, CDR2 LQKENI. Sequencing was carried out using blood T cells: a sorted CD56 or NKG2C T cell subset, CD4+ or CD8+ T cells, or bulk PBMC T cells (not recorded which). The J gene is TRBJ1-5, the V gene TRBV18; TCRdb's D gene call, TRBD1, goes unchecked for lack of DNA. This clonotype was obtained from a woman in her forties or fifties in good health. CDR3: CASSPFAGTEGWHF.